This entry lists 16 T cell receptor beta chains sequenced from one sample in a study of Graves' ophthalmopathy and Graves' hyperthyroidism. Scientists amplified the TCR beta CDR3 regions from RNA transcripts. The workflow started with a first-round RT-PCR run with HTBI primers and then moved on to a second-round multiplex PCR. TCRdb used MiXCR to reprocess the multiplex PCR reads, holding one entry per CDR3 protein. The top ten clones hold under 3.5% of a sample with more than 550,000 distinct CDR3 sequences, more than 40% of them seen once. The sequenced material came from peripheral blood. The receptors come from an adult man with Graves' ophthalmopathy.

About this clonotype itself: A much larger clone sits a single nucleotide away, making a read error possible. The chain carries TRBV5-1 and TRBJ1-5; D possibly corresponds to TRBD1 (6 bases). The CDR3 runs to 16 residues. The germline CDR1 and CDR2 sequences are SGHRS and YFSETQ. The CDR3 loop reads CASSPGGGGGNRPQHF. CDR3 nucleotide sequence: TGCGCCAGCAGCCCTGGGGGGGGCGGGGGCAATCGGCCCCAGCATTTT.

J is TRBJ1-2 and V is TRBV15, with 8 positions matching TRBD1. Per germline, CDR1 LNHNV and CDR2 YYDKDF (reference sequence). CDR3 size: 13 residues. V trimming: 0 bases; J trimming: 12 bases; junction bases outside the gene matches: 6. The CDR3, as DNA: TGTGCCACCAGCAGAGATCCCCCAGGGGGCAACACCTTC. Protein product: CATSRDPPGGNTF. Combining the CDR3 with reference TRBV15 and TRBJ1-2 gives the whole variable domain DAMVIQNPRYQVTQFGKPVTLSCSQTLNHNVMYWYQQKSSQAPKLLFHYYDKDFNNEADTPDNFQSRRPNTSFCFLDIRSPGLGDTAMYLCATSRDPPGGNTFGSGTRLTVV.

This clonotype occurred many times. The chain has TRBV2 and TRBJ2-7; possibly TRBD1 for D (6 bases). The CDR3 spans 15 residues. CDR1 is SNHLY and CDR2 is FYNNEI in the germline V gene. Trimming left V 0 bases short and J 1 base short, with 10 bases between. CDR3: CASSEARQESYEQYF. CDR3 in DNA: TGTGCCAGCAGTGAAGCGCGACAGGAGTCCTACGAGCAGTACTTC.

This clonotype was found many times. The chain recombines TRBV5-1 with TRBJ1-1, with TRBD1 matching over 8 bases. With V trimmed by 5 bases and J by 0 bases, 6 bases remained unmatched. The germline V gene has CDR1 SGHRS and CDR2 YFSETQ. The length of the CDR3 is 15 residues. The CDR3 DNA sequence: TGCGCCAGCAGTGGGACAGGTATAATGAACACTGAAGCTTTCTTT. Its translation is CASSGTGIMNTEAFF.

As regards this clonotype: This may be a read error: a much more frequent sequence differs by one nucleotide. The CDR3: CVSSLGSATKTNYGYTF. CDR3 nucleotide sequence: TGTGTCAGCAGCTTAGGTTCAGCAACCAAGACTAACTATGGCTACACCTTC. The rearrangement joins TRBV7-9 to TRBJ1-2; D is undetermined. The CDR3 contains 17 residues. Germline V CDR1 and CDR2: SEHNR, FQNEAQ (reference sequence).

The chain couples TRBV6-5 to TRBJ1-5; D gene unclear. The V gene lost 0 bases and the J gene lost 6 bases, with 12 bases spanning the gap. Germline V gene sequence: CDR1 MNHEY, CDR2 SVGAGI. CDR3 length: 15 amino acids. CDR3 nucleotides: TGTGCCAGCAGTTACTCGGTGTATTCGGTTCAGCCCCAGCATTTT. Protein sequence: CASSYSVYSVQPQHF.

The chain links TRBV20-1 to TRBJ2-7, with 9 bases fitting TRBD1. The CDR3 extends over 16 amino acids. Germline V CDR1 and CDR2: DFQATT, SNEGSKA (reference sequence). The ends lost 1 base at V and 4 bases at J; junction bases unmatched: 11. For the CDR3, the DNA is TGCAGTGCTAGAGGGGGCCGGGACAGGGTCGGGTACGAGCAGTACTTC. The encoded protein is CSARGGRDRVGYEQYF.

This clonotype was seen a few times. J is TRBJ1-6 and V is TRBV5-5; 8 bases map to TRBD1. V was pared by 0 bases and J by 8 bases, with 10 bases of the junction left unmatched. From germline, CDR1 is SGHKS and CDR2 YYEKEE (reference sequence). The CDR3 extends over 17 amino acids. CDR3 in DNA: TGTGCCAGCAGCTTGGTGCTCGTACAGGGGGTTGATTCACCCCTCCACTTT. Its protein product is CASSLVLVQGVDSPLHF.

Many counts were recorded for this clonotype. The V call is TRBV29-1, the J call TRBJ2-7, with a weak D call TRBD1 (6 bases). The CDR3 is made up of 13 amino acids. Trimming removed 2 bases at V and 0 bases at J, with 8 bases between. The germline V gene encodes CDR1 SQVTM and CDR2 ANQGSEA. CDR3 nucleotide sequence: TGCAGCGTTGAACAGGGGACCTCCTACGAGCAGTACTTC. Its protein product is CSVEQGTSYEQYF.

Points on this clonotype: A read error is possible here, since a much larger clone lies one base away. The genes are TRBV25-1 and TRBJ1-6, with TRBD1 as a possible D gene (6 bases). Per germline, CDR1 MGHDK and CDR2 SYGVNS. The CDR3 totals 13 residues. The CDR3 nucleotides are TGTGCCAGCAGTTCCCCAGGGGCCTCACTCCTCCACTTT. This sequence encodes CASSSPGASLLHF.

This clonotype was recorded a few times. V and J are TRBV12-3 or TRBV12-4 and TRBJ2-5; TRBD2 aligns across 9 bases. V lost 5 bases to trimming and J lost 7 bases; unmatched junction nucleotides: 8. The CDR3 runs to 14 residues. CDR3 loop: CASSRGGGRRTQYF. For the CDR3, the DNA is TGTGCCAGCAGTCGCGGGGGGGGTAGAAGGACCCAGTACTTC.

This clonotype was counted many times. In DNA form, the CDR3 reads TGCGCCAGCAGCCAAGATCCCGGGTCAGCCTACGAGCAGTACTTC. As protein: CASSQDPGSAYEQYF. The chain recombines TRBV4-1 with TRBJ2-7; no reliable D call. Germline values: CDR1 MGHRA, CDR2 YSYEKL. The CDR3 is 15 residues long. V was shortened by 0 bases and J by 2 bases, with 11 bases between the two germline ends.

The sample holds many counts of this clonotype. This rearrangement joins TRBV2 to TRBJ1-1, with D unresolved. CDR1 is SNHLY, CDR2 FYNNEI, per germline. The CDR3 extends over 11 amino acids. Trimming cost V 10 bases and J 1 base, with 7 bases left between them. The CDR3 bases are TGTGCCACTCGGACGAACACTGAAGCTTTCTTT. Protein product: CATRTNTEAFF.

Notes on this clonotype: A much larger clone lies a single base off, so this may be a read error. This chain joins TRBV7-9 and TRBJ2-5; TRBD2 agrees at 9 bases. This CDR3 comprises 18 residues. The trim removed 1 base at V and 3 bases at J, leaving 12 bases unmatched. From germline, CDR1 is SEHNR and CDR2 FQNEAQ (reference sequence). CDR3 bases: TGTGCCAGCAGCTTAGACCTAGCGGGACAAGGCTTTGAAGAGACCCAGTACTTC. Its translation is CASSLDLAGQGFEETQYF.

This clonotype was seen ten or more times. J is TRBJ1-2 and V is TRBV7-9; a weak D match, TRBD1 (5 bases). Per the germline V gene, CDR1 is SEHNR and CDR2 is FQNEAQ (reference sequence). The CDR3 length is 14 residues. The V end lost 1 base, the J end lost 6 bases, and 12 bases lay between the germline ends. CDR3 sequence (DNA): TGTGCCAGCAGCTTAGGATCGACAGTCCATGGCTACACCTTC. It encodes CASSLGSTVHGYTF.

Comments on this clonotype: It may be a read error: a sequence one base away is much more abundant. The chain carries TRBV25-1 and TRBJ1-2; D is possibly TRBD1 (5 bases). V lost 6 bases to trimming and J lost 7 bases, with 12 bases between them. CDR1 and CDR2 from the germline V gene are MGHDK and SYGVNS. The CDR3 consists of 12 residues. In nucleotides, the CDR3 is TGTGCCAGCAGCTTGGGGGGTCTTGGCTACACCTTC. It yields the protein CASSLGGLGYTF.